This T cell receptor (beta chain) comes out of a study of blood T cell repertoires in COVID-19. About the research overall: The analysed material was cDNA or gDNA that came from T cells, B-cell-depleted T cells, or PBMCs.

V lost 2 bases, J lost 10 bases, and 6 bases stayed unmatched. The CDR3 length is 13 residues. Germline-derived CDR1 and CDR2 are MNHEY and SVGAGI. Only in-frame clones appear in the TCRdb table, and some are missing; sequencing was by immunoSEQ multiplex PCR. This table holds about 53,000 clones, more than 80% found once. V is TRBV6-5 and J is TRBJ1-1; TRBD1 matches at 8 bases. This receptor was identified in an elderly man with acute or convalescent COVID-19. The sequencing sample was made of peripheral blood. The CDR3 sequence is CASSYPGQGGAFF. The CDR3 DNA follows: TGTGCCAGCAGTTACCCCGGACAGGGAGGAGCTTTCTTT.